This TCR beta chain came from a study of T-cell reconstitution after alpha-beta-depleted transplantation in children. V dropped 5 bases and J dropped 0 bases, with 14 bases sitting between them. This CDR3 contains 17 residues. The library targeted TCRbeta and was prepared with unique molecular identifiers. TCRdb re-called the PCR reads through MiXCR, storing one row per CDR3 protein. The table lists almost 500,000 distinct CDR3 sequences, around 13% of them singletons. This clonotype was counted at least ten times. The genes are TRBV12-3 or TRBV12-4 and TRBJ2-6, with a tentative D call TRBD2 (5 bases). Source: PBMCs from the stem cell graft donor, taken from the stem cell graft. The origin of this receptor is a human donor who donated a stem cell graft to a child with combined immunodeficiency. CDR3 in DNA: TGTGCCAGCAGTCCTTCAGGAGGAAGCTCTGGGGCCAACGTCCTGACTTTC. This encodes CASSPSGGSSGANVLTF.